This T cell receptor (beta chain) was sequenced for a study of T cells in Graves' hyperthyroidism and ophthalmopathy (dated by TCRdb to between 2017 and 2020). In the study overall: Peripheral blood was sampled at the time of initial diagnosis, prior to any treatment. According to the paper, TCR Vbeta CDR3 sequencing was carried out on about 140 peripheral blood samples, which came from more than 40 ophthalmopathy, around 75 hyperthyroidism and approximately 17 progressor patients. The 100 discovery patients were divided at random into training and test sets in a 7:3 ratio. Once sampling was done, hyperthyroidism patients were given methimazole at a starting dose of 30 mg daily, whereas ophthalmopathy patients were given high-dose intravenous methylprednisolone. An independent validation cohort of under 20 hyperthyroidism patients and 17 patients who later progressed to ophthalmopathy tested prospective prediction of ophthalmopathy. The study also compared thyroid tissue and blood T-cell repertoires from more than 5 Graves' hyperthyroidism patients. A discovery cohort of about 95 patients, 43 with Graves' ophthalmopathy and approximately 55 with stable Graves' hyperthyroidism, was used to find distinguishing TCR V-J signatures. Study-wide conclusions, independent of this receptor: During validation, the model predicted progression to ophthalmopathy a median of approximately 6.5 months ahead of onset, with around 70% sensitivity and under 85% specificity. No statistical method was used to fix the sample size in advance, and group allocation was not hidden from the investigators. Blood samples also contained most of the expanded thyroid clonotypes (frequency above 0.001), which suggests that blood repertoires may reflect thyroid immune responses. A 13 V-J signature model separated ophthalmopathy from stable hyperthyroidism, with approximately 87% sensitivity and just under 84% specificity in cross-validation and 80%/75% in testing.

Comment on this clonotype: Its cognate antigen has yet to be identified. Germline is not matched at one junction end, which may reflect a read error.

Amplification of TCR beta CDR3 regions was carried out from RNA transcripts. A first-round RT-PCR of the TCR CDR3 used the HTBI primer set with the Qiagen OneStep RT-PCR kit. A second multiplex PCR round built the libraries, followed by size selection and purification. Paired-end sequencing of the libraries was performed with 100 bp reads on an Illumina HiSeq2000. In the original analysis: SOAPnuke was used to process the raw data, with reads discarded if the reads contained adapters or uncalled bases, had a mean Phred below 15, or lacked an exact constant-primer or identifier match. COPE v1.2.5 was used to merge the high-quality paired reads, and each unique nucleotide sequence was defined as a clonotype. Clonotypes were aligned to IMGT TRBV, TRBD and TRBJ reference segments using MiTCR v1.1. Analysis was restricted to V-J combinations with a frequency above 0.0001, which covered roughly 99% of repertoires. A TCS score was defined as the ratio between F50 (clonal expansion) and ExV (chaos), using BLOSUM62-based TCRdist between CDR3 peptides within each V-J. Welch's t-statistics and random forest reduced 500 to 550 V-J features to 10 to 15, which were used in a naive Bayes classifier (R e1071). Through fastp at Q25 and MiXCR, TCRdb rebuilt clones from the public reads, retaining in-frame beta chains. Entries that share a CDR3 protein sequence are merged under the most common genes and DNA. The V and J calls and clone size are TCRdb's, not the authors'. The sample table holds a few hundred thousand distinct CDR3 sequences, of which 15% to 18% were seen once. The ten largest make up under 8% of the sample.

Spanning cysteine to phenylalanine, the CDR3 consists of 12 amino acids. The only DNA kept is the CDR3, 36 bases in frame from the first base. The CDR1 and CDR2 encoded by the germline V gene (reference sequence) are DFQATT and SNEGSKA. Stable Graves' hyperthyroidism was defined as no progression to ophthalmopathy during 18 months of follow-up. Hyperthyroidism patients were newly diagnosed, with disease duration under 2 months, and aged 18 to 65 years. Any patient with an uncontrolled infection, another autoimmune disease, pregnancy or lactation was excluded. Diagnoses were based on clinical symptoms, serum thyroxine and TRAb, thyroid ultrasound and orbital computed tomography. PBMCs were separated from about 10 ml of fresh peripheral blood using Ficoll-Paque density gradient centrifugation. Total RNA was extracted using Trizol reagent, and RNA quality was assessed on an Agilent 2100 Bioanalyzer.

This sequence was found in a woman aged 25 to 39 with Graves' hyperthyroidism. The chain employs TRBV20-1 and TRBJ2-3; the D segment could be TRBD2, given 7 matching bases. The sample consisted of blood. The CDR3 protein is CSAIGGVDMQYF. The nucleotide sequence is TGCAGTGCTATAGGGGGGGTGGATATGCAGTATTTT.